The 16 T cell receptor beta chains in this list originate from one sample, sequenced in a study of T cell responses to AZD1222 COVID-19 vaccine. Profiled with immunoSEQ multiplex PCR; TCRdb holds only in-frame clones, not every one. The sample lists 95,000 to 150,000 clones; 85% to 90% were seen once. Sequences were derived from peripheral blood, sampled on day 0 of AZD1222 vaccination. These receptor sequences come from an adult in good health.

The chain links TRBV5-1 to TRBJ2-5; D ambiguous. The CDR3 contains 13 residues. Deletions cut 0 bases from V and 3 bases from J, with 6 bases between. CDR1 SGHRS and CDR2 YFSETQ come from the germline V gene. The CDR3 nucleotides read TGCGCCAGCAGCTTGGACATTGAAGAGACCCAGTACTTC. Amino acids: CASSLDIEETQYF.

The gene calls are TRBV10-3 and TRBJ2-3; TRBD1 aligns across 10 bases. The J segment lost 3 bases and the V segment lost 8 bases, leaving 8 bases of the junction unmatched. Per the germline V gene, CDR1 is ENHRY and CDR2 is SYGVKD. The CDR3 loop spans 15 amino acids. The CDR3 loop is CAIGGTGVLTDTQYF. CDR3 DNA sequence: TGTGCCATCGGCGGGACAGGGGTTTTAACAGATACGCAGTATTTT.

The chain couples TRBV28 to TRBJ1-4; D remains ambiguous. The CDR3 covers 12 residues. In germline, CDR1 is MDHEN, CDR2 SYDVKM. V lost 2 bases and J 10 bases, leaving 8 bases between the germline ends. The CDR3 protein is CASSLGFRKLFF. Here the CDR3 DNA reads TGTGCCAGCAGTTTAGGGTTCAGAAAACTGTTTTTT.

The CDR3 DNA reads TGTGCCAGCAGCTTGGGGGTAGTCTCCCTAACCGGGGAGCTGTTTTTT. Amino acids: CASSLGVVSLTGELFF. This chain joins TRBV5-4 and TRBJ2-2; no firm D call. This CDR3 has 16 amino acids. From germline, CDR1 is SGHNT and CDR2 YYREEE (reference sequence). The V and J ends lost 0 bases and 5 bases respectively, with 14 bases between them.

V and J are TRBV6-4 and TRBJ2-1; 8 bases fit TRBD2. V trimming: 0 bases; J trimming: 9 bases; junction bases outside the gene matches: 7. CDR3 length: 15 amino acids. Germline CDR1 and CDR2: MRHNA and SNTAGT. The CDR3 DNA is TGTGCCAGCAGTGACTCCGGGACTAGGAACGGTGAGCAGTTCTTC. Translated, it gives CASSDSGTRNGEQFF.

The chain is built from TRBV18 and TRBJ1-5, with D tentatively TRBD1 (6 bases). CDR3 length: 15 residues. Germline values: CDR1 KGHSH, CDR2 LQKENI. V shed 5 bases and J shed 8 bases, with 19 bases lying between them. The CDR3 is CASSLIPTGTEPQHF. The CDR3 bases are TGTGCCAGCTCATTGATCCCTACAGGGACGGAGCCCCAGCATTTT.

This clone was detected once. The chain combines TRBV10-1 with TRBJ2-1, with 11 bases identical to TRBD2. Trimming at V came to 5 bases and at J to 1 base, leaving 4 bases not matched to a gene. Germline V gene sequence: CDR1 WNHNN, CDR2 SYGVQD (reference sequence). The CDR3 length is 16 residues. CDR3 bases: TGCGCCAGCAGTCTTCTAGCGGGAGGATCCTACAATGAGCAGTTCTTC. Protein: CASSLLAGGSYNEQFF.

The CDR3 loop is CASSEFIRATGNTIYF. In DNA, the CDR3 is TGTGCCAGCAGTGAATTTATCAGGGCCACCGGAAACACCATATATTTT. V gene TRBV6-1 combines with J gene TRBJ1-3; weak D call: TRBD1 (5 bases). Per germline, CDR1 MNHNS and CDR2 SASEGT. Deletions cut 2 bases from V and 4 bases from J, with 15 bases between. The CDR3 sequence is 16 residues long.

The chain is built from TRBV2 and TRBJ2-1; D uncertain. The CDR3 runs 15 residues. The V and J ends lost 4 bases and 0 bases respectively, with 10 bases between them. Per the germline V gene, CDR1 is SNHLY and CDR2 is FYNNEI. The CDR3 DNA is TGTGCCAGCAGTGCCCACGAGAGCTCCTACAATGAGCAGTTCTTC. It translates to CASSAHESSYNEQFF.

The gene calls are TRBV28 and TRBJ2-4, with a weak D call TRBD1 (5 bases). The CDR3 loop spans 14 amino acids. Germline V gives CDR1 MDHEN, CDR2 SYDVKM. The V gene lost 7 bases and the J gene lost 8 bases, with 18 bases spanning the gap. CDR3 sequence reads: CASKVQGPVDIQYF. In DNA form, the CDR3 reads TGTGCCAGCAAAGTTCAGGGTCCAGTGGACATTCAGTACTTC.

The rearrangement links TRBV11-3 to TRBJ2-7; 7 nucleotides match TRBD1. This CDR3 has 14 amino acids. Trimming cost V 5 bases and J 3 bases; bases outside gene matches: 7. The germline gives CDR1 SGHNT, CDR2 YENEEA. CDR3 amino acids: CASSPRDRVYEQYF. The CDR3 bases are TGTGCCAGCAGCCCACGGGACAGAGTCTACGAGCAGTACTTC.

The rearrangement joins TRBV30 to TRBJ1-5; no clear D gene. The V gene lost 1 base and the J gene lost 0 bases, with 7 bases spanning the gap. This CDR3 is 14 amino acids long. Germline CDR1 and CDR2: GTSNPN and SVGIG (reference sequence). This chain's CDR3 is CAWSATDSNQPQHF. The DNA of the CDR3 is TGTGCCTGGAGTGCGACCGATAGCAATCAGCCCCAGCATTTT. Variable domain in full (rest from reference TRBV30 and TRBJ1-5): SQTIHQWPATLVQPVGSPLSLECTVEGTSNPNLYWYRQAAGRGLQLLFYSVGIGQISSEVPQNLSASRPQDRQFILSSKKLLLSDSGFYLCAWSATDSNQPQHFGDGTRLSIL.

This chain links TRBV7-2 with TRBJ2-1, with D perhaps TRBD2 (6 bases). The CDR3 totals 15 residues. Germline CDR1 and CDR2: SGHTA and FQGNSA. Trimming removed 4 bases from V and 5 bases from J, with 15 bases in between. This chain's CDR3 is CASSSEGTPDNEQFF. CDR3 DNA: TGTGCCAGCAGCTCGGAGGGGACCCCAGACAATGAGCAGTTCTTC.

This chain uses TRBV30 with TRBJ1-5; 7 positions agree with TRBD1. The CDR3 sequence is 15 residues long. The ends lost 3 bases at V and 11 bases at J; junction bases unmatched: 16. The germline V gene encodes CDR1 GTSNPN and CDR2 SVGIG (reference sequence). The CDR3 DNA reads TGTGCCTGGAGCCCCGGGACAGCGCCTTGGCAGACCCAGCATTTT. Translated, it gives CAWSPGTAPWQTQHF.

The J gene is TRBJ2-7, the V gene TRBV7-9, with 9 bases identical to TRBD1. The CDR3 is 14 residues long. Germline loops: CDR1 SEHNR, CDR2 FQNEAQ (reference sequence). The J segment lost 5 bases and the V segment lost 6 bases, leaving 8 bases of the junction unmatched. The CDR3 here is CASSPDRGSDEQYF. CDR3 DNA sequence: TGTGCCAGCAGTCCCGACAGGGGGTCGGACGAGCAGTACTTC.

V gene TRBV4-1 combines with J gene TRBJ1-4; 7 nucleotides match TRBD1. The CDR3 is 15 residues long. The V segment lost 1 base and the J segment 5 bases; nucleotides outside the gene matches: 4. Germline V lookup: CDR1 MGHRA, CDR2 YSYEKL. The CDR3 bases are TGCGCCAGCAGCCAAGGTGGGACAGTAAATGAAAAACTGTTTTTT. It encodes CASSQGGTVNEKLFF.